A single sample is the source of the 23 T cell receptor beta chains below, sequenced in a study of blood T cell repertoires in COVID-19. Data came from immunoSEQ multiplex PCR; TCRdb stores just in-frame clones and leaves some out. The sample consists of 250,000 to 300,000 clones, approximately 91% of them appearing once. Sample: PBMCs or T cells enriched from blood (not recorded which). The receptors were gathered from a woman in her forties with acute COVID-19.

The J gene is TRBJ2-6, the V gene TRBV24-1; D unclear. Germline CDR1 and CDR2: KGHDR and SFDVKD. This CDR3 has 14 residues. V was trimmed by 4 bases and J by 0 bases, leaving 3 bases between them. The CDR3 loop is CATSDSSGANVLTF. The CDR3 coding sequence is TGTGCCACCAGTGACTCCTCTGGGGCCAACGTCCTGACTTTC.

The chain is built from TRBV5-1 and TRBJ1-1, with D perhaps TRBD1 (6 bases). The CDR3 totals 13 residues. V was shortened by 3 bases and J by 3 bases, with 9 bases between the two germline ends. From germline, CDR1 is SGHRS and CDR2 YFSETQ. CDR3 in DNA: TGCGCCAGCAGCTCTGACAGGTACACTGAAGCTTTCTTT. This codes for CASSSDRYTEAFF.

The CDR3 bases are TGTGCCAGCAGTTTTACTAGCCTAAGCACCTACGAGCAGTACTTC. Its protein product is CASSFTSLSTYEQYF. The chain recombines TRBV6-5 with TRBJ2-7, with D tentatively TRBD2 (6 bases). CDR1 is MNHEY and CDR2 is SVGAGI in the germline V gene. V was trimmed by 4 bases and J by 2 bases, leaving 15 bases between them. The CDR3 length is 15 residues.

This sequence joins TRBV7-2 and TRBJ2-2, with D uncertain. V lost 1 base to trimming and J lost 4 bases, with 13 bases between them. The germline CDR1 and CDR2 sequences are SGHTA and FQGNSA. This CDR3 has 16 amino acids. CDR3 bases: TGTGCCAGCAGCTTAGGTCGCAGCACTATCACCGGGGAGCTGTTTTTT. This codes for CASSLGRSTITGELFF.

V usage is TRBV19 and J usage is TRBJ1-5, with 7 nucleotides matching TRBD1. This CDR3 region has 18 residues. Germline V gene sequence: CDR1 LNHDA, CDR2 SQIVND (reference sequence). Trimming at V came to 3 bases and at J to 4 bases, leaving 15 bases not matched to a gene. CDR3 coding DNA: TGTGCCAGTAGTATTGCCCCGTCCGGGACAGCAAAAAATCAGCCCCAGCATTTT. This translates into CASSIAPSGTAKNQPQHF.

The V and J genes are TRBV2 and TRBJ2-2; 12 bases map to TRBD1. V trimming: 5 bases; J trimming: 7 bases; junction bases outside the gene matches: 5. In germline, CDR1 is SNHLY, CDR2 FYNNEI. This CDR3 spans 15 amino acids. The chain's CDR3 is CASSKGQGAIGELFF. The CDR3 nucleotides are TGTGCCAGCAGTAAGGGACAGGGGGCGATCGGGGAGCTGTTTTTT. The full variable domain, in which reference TRBV2 and TRBJ2-2 provide the parts outside the CDR3, is EPEVTQTPSHQVTQMGQEVILRCVPISNHLYFYWYRQILGQKVEFLVSFYNNEISEKSEIFDDQFSVERPDGSNFTLKIRSTKLEDSAMYFCASSKGQGAIGELFFGEGSRLTVL.

J is TRBJ2-6 and V is TRBV6-5, with a tentative D call TRBD2 (7 bases). The CDR3 consists of 15 residues. With 6 bases removed from V and 3 bases from J, the gap between germline ends came to 12 bases. CDR1 and CDR2 (germline): MNHEY, SVGAGI. CDR3 coding DNA: TGTGCCAGCAGCTTCGGGGGGCTTGGGGCCAACGTCCTGACTTTC. Translating gives CASSFGGLGANVLTF.

DNA for the CDR3: TGTGCCAGTAGTCCCTCCGGGGGAAGGACTGAAGCTTTCTTT. Translating gives CASSPSGGRTEAFF. J is TRBJ1-1 and V is TRBV19, with D perhaps TRBD1 (5 bases). CDR1 is LNHDA and CDR2 is SQIVND in the germline V gene (reference sequence). The CDR3 totals 14 residues. With 5 bases removed from V and 5 bases from J, the gap between germline ends came to 15 bases.

The CDR3 DNA sequence: TGTGCCATCAGTACAGAGCCGGCCAACTATGGCTACACCTTC. It codes for CAISTEPANYGYTF. The chain has TRBV10-3 and TRBJ1-2; D not resolved. Deletions cut 5 bases from V and 2 bases from J, with 12 bases between. Germline-derived CDR1 and CDR2 are ENHRY and SYGVKD. The CDR3 consists of 14 residues.

V and J are TRBV11-3 and TRBJ2-5; D is possibly TRBD1 (5 bases). The V end was cut by 0 bases, the J end by 2 bases, with 13 bases between. This CDR3 is built from 16 residues. The germline gives CDR1 SGHNT, CDR2 YENEEA. The CDR3 bases are TGTGCCAGCAGCTTAGATACAGGAATTGGGCAAGAGACCCAGTACTTC. This translates into CASSLDTGIGQETQYF.

This rearrangement joins TRBV5-4 to TRBJ1-2, with 9 positions matching TRBD1. Germline V lookup: CDR1 SGHNT, CDR2 YYREEE (reference sequence). This CDR3 spans 14 amino acids. V trimming: 2 bases; J trimming: 3 bases; junction bases outside the gene matches: 2. CDR3 DNA: TGTGCCAGCAGCTTACGGACAGGGGACTATGGCTACACCTTC. Encoded protein: CASSLRTGDYGYTF.

The rearrangement links TRBV28 to TRBJ1-2; D is perhaps TRBD1 (6 bases). From germline, CDR1 is MDHEN and CDR2 SYDVKM. The CDR3 is 12 residues long. V was pared by 2 bases and J by 14 bases, with 15 bases between. The CDR3 nucleotides read TGTGCCAGCAGTTTAAACCGGGGGGCGGATACCTTC. Amino acids: CASSLNRGADTF.

The chain recombines TRBV19 with TRBJ2-7; maybe TRBD1 (6 bases). Germline V gives CDR1 LNHDA, CDR2 SQIVND (reference sequence). The CDR3 covers 14 residues. V was clipped by 5 bases and J by 2 bases, with 13 bases between them. CDR3 amino acids: CASSGGHHTYEQYF. The CDR3 bases are TGTGCCAGTAGTGGGGGACACCATACCTACGAGCAGTACTTC.

The chain employs TRBV2 and TRBJ2-1, with D perhaps TRBD2 (7 bases). V lost 8 bases to trimming and J lost 5 bases, with 16 bases between them. Looked up from germline, CDR1 is SNHLY and CDR2 is FYNNEI. This CDR3 has 14 residues. In DNA form, the CDR3 reads TGTGCCAGCCACGAGGGGGGGGTGAACAATGAGCAGTTCTTC. This codes for CASHEGGVNNEQFF.

This chain uses TRBV2 with TRBJ2-2, with TRBD1 identical over 11 bases. Looked up from germline, CDR1 is SNHLY and CDR2 is FYNNEI. The CDR3 spans 16 residues. J lost 6 bases, V lost 4 bases, and 7 bases had no gene match. The CDR3 here is CASSAWDRGISGELFF. The CDR3 region has the DNA TGTGCCAGCAGTGCCTGGGACAGGGGGATTTCCGGGGAGCTGTTTTTT.

The chain is built from TRBV25-1 and TRBJ2-7; weak D call: TRBD1 (6 bases). V was shortened by 4 bases and J by 1 base, with 8 bases between the two germline ends. This CDR3 spans 13 amino acids. Germline loops: CDR1 MGHDK, CDR2 SYGVNS. CDR3 nucleotide sequence: TGTGCCAGCAGTGTCACAGGGTCCTACGAGCAGTACTTC. This encodes CASSVTGSYEQYF.

The gene calls are TRBV19 and TRBJ1-1, with TRBD1 identical over 9 bases. Germline CDR1 and CDR2: LNHDA and SQIVND (reference sequence). The CDR3 contains 11 residues. Losses at the gene ends were 4 bases for V and 11 bases for J; bases not matched to a gene: 2. Here the CDR3 reads CASSRDRAAFF. The CDR3 DNA is TGTGCCAGTAGTAGGGACAGGGCCGCTTTCTTT.

CDR3 in DNA: TGCGCCAGCAGCGCGACATCTGATTCACCCCTCCACTTT. Amino acids: CASSATSDSPLHF. The chain combines TRBV5-1 with TRBJ1-6; D remains ambiguous. V lost 4 bases, J lost 8 bases, and 10 bases lay in between. The CDR3 spans 13 residues. Germline lookup yields CDR1 SGHRS and CDR2 YFSETQ.

The chain employs TRBV5-1 and TRBJ1-3; D gene unclear. Germline loops: CDR1 SGHRS, CDR2 YFSETQ. V dropped 1 base and J dropped 2 bases, with 13 bases sitting between them. This CDR3 is 16 amino acids long. DNA of the CDR3: TGCGCCAGCAGCTTGAGTCCTTCGGGTACTGGAAACACCATATATTTT. Its protein product is CASSLSPSGTGNTIYF.

The chain recombines TRBV12-3 or TRBV12-4 with TRBJ2-7; D ambiguous. The CDR3 runs to 12 residues. Deletions cut 3 bases from V and 4 bases from J, with 7 bases between. CDR3 amino acids: CASSLRGYEQYF. The CDR3 coding sequence is TGTGCCAGCAGTTTGCGCGGATACGAGCAGTACTTC.

This chain uses TRBV12-3 or TRBV12-4 with TRBJ1-1; D is undetermined. This CDR3 spans 13 amino acids. Trimming left V 5 bases short and J 7 bases short, with 14 bases between. DNA for the CDR3: TGTGCCAGCAGTAACCGGGGTCCCTTTGAAGCTTTCTTT. Residues: CASSNRGPFEAFF.

Worth noting for this clone: Sequence at one end of the junction differs from germline and may be a read error. The chain is built from TRBV7-7 and TRBJ2-2; 13 positions agree with TRBD2. CDR1 and CDR2 from the germline V gene are SSHAT and FNYEAQ (reference sequence). The CDR3 length is 16 residues. In DNA, the CDR3 is TGTGCTAGCAGCTACGGACTAGCGGGAGACTTCGGGGAGCTGTTTTTT. Translation gives CASSYGLAGDFGELFF. Full variable domain (missing parts from reference TRBV7-7 and TRBJ2-2): GAGVSQSPRYKVTKRGQDVTLRCDPISSHATLYWYQQALGQGPEFLTYFNYEAQPDKSGLPSDRFSAERPEGSISTLTIQRTEQRDSAMYRCASSYGLAGDFGELFFGEGSRLTVL.

This clone has a single count. CDR3 nucleotides: TGTGCCAGCAGCCAAGATCTGGTGCAAACCCGGCGGGAGCAGTTCTTC. It codes for CASSQDLVQTRREQFF. J is TRBJ2-1 and V is TRBV4-2; no definite D call. This CDR3 comprises 16 residues. The V end lost 0 bases, the J end lost 10 bases, and 19 bases lay between the germline ends. The germline gives CDR1 LGHNA, CDR2 YNFKEQ.